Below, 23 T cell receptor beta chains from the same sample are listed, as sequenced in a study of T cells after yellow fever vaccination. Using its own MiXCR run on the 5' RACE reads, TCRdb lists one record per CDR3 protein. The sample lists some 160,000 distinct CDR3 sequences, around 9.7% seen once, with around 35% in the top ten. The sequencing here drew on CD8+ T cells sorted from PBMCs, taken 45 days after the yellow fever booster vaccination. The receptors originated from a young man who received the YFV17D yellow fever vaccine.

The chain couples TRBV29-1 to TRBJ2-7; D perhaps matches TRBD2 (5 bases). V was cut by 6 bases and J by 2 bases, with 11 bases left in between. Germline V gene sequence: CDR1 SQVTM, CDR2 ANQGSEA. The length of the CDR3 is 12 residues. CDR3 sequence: CSVPGLAYEQYF. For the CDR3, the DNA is TGCAGCGTCCCAGGACTCGCCTACGAGCAGTACTTC.

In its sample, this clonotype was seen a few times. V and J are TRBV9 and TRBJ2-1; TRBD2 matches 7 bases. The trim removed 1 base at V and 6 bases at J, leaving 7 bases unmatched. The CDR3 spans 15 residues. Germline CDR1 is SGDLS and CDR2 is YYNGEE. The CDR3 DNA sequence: TGTGCCAGCAGCGTACGAGGACTAGGAACCAATGAGCAGTTCTTC. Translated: CASSVRGLGTNEQFF.

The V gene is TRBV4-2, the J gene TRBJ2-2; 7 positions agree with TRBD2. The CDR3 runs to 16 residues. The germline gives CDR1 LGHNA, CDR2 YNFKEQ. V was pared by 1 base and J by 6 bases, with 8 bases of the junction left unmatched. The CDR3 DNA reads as TGTGCCAGCAGCCAAGTCTCGTGGGGGGGGTCCGGGGAGCTGTTTTTT. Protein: CASSQVSWGGSGELFF.

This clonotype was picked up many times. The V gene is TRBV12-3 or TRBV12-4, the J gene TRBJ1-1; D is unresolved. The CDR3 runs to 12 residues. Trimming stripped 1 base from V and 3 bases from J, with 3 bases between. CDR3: CASSLDDTEAFF. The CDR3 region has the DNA TGTGCCAGCAGTTTAGACGACACTGAAGCTTTCTTT.

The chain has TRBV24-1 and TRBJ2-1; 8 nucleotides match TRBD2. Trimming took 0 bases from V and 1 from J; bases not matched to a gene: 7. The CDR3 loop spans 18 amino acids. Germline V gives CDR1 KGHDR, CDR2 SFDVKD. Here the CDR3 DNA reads TGTGCCACCAGTGATTTGTCCAGCGGGGGAGGGTCCTACAATGAGCAGTTCTTC. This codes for CATSDLSSGGGSYNEQFF.

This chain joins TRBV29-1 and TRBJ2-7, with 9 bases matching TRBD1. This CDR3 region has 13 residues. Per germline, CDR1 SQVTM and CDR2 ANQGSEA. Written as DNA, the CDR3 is TGCATAACCTGGGACAGGGTCTCCTACGAGCAGTACGTC. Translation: CITWDRVSYEQYV.

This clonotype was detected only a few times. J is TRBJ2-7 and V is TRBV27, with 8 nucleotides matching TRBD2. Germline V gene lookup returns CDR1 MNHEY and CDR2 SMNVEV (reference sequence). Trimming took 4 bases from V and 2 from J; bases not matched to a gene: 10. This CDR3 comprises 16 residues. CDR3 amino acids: CASSWTSSRPAYEQYF. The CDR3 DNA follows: TGTGCCAGCAGTTGGACTAGCTCCCGGCCCGCCTACGAGCAGTACTTC.

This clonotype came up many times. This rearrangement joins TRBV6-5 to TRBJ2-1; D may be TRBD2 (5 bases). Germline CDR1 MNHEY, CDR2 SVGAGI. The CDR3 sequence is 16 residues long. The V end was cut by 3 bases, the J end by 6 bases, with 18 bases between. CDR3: CASSYPARGTPNEQFF. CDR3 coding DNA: TGTGCCAGCAGTTATCCCGCACGGGGTACCCCCAATGAGCAGTTCTTC.

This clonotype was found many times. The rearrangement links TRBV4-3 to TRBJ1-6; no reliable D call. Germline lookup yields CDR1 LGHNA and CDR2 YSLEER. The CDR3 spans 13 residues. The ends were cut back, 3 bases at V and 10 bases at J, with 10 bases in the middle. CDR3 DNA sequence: TGCGCCAGCAGCCAGTCGGCCCGGTCACCCCTCCACTTT. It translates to CASSQSARSPLHF.

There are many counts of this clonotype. The CDR3 region is CATMPLPSYEQYF. CDR3 nucleotides: TGTGCCACCATGCCCTTACCCTCCTACGAGCAGTACTTC. J is TRBJ2-7 and V is TRBV7-9; D gene uncertain. There are 13 residues in the CDR3. The V gene's germline CDR1 is SEHNR and CDR2 FQNEAQ (reference sequence). Trimming shortened V by 10 bases and J by 0 bases, and 13 bases separated the two germline ends.

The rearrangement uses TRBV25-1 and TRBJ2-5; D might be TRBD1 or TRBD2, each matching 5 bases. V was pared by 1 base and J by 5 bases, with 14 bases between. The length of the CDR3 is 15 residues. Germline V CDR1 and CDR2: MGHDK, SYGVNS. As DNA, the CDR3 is TGTGCCAGCAGTGAATTCCGGGGACCACCGGAGACCCAGTACTTC. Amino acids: CASSEFRGPPETQYF.

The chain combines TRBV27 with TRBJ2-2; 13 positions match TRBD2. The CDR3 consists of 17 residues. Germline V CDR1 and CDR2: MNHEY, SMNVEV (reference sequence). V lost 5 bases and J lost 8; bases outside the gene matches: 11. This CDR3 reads CASSPLSLAGGRGELFF. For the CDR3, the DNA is TGTGCCAGCAGTCCTCTTTCACTAGCGGGGGGGAGAGGGGAGCTGTTTTTT.

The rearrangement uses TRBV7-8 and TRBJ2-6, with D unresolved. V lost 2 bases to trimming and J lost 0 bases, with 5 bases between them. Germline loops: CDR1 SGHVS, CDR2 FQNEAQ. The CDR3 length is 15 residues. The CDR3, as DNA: TGTGCCAGCAGCTTACGAAGCTCTGGGGCCAACGTCCTGACTTTC. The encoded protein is CASSLRSSGANVLTF.

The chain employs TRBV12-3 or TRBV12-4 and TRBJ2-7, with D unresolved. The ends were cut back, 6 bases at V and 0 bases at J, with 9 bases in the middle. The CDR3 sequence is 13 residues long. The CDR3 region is CASSLVNSYEQYF. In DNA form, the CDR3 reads TGTGCCAGCAGCCTCGTAAACTCCTACGAGCAGTACTTC.

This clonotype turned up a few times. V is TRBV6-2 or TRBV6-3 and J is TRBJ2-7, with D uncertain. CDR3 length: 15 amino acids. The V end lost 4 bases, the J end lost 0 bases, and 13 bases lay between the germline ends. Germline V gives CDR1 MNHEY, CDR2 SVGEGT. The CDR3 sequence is CASSLSAESSYEQYV. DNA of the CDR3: TGTGCCAGCAGTTTGTCGGCGGAAAGCTCCTACGAGCAGTACGTC.

The CDR3 loop is CASSWGGGGEQYV. The CDR3 DNA follows: TGCGCCAGCAGCTGGGGCGGAGGAGGCGAGCAGTACGTC. The V and J genes are TRBV5-1 and TRBJ2-7; D could derive from TRBD1 or TRBD2 (5 bases each). Trimming shortened V by 3 bases and J by 6 bases, and 13 bases separated the two germline ends. The V gene's germline CDR1 is SGHRS and CDR2 YFSETQ. The CDR3 loop spans 13 amino acids.

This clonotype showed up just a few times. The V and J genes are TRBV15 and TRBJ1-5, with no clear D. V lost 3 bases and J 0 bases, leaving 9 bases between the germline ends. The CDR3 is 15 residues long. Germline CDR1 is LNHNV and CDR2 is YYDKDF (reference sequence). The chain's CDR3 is CATSSKRGSNQPQHF. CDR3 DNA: TGTGCCACCAGCAGTAAACGGGGTAGCAATCAGCCCCAGCATTTT.

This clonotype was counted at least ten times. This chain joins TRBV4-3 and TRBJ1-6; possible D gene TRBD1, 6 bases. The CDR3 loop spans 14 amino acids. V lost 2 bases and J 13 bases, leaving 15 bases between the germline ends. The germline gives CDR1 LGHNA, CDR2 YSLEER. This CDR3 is CASSQHSGERPLHF. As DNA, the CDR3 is TGCGCCAGCAGCCAACACTCAGGGGAGAGGCCCCTCCACTTT.

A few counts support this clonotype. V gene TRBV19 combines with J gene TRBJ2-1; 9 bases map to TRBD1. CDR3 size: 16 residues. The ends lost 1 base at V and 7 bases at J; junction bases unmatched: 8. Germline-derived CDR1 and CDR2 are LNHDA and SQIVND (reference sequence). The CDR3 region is CASSIGPGTGMNEQFF. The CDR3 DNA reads TGTGCCAGTAGTATAGGACCCGGGACAGGGATGAATGAGCAGTTCTTC.

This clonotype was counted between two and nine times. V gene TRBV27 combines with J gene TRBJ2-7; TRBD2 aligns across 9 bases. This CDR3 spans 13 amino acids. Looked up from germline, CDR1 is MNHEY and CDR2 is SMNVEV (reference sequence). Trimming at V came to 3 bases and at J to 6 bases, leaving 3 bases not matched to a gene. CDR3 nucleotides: TGTGCCAGCAGTTTGTCTAGCGGGGTCGAGCAGTACTTC. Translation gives CASSLSSGVEQYF.

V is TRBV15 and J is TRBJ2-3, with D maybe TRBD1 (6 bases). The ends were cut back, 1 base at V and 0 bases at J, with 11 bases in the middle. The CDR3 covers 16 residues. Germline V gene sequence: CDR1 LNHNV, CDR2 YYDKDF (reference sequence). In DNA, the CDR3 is TGTGCCACCAGCAGAGCAGGTGGACAGAGCACAGATACGCAGTATTTT. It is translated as CATSRAGGQSTDTQYF.

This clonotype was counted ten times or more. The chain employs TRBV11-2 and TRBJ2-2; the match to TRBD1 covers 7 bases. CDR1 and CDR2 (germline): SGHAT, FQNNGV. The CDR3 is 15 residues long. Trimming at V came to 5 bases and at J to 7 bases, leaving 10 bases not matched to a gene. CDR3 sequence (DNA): TGTGCCAGCAGCGCGACAGGGCTAGCATTCGGGGAGCTGTTTTTT. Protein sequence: CASSATGLAFGELFF.

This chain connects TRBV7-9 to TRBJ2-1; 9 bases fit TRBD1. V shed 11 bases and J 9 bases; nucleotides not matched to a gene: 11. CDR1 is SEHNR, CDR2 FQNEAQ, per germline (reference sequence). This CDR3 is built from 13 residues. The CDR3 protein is CAGEDRGRGEQFF. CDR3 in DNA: TGTGCCGGGGAGGACAGGGGAAGGGGTGAGCAGTTCTTC.